The rows below give T cell receptor beta chains drawn from one sample of a study of Ad26.COV2.S vaccination and SARS-CoV-2 variants. The data were produced by immunoSEQ multiplex PCR, yet TCRdb's version contains in-frame clones alone and is incomplete. The sample lists about 480,000 clones, roughly 85% occurring once. Sample: peripheral blood, taken in a trial of Ad26.COV2.S vaccine versus placebo. The receptors here all came from a person aged 18-65 years who received the Ad26.COV2.S COVID-19 vaccine or a placebo. Both conserved end residues are part of each CDR3. Each record gives: clone size, J gene, D gene, V gene, CDR3 DNA, CDR3 protein. A D gene is named only where the DNA matches it firmly. The size entry is marked missing in some rows and otherwise reads once, few, many or a size class.

clone_size: .; j_call: TRBJ1-6; d_call: .; v_call: TRBV2; cdr3_nt: TGTGCCAGCAGTGTGGGTAATTCACCCCTCCACTTT; cdr3_aa: CASSVGNSPLHF
clone_size: .; j_call: TRBJ2-1; d_call: TRBD2; v_call: TRBV4-2; cdr3_nt: TGTGCCAGCAGCCAAACTAGCGGGAGTGTCTCCTACAATGAGCAGTTCTTC; cdr3_aa: CASSQTSGSVSYNEQFF
clone_size: .; j_call: TRBJ2-5; d_call: .; v_call: TRBV28; cdr3_nt: TGTGCCAGCAGTTTATCCCGTTGGGAGACCCAGTACTTC; cdr3_aa: CASSLSRWETQYF
clone_size: once; j_call: TRBJ1-2; d_call: .; v_call: TRBV7-9; cdr3_nt: TGTGCCAGCAGCTTAGTCGAGGACAGCTACACCTTC; cdr3_aa: CASSLVEDSYTF
clone_size: .; j_call: TRBJ2-2; d_call: TRBD2; v_call: TRBV28; cdr3_nt: TGTGCCAGCAGTCCGCACACCGGGGGGTCCTCGGATGGGGAGCTGTTTTTT; cdr3_aa: CASSPHTGGSSDGELFF
clone_size: .; j_call: TRBJ1-1; d_call: .; v_call: TRBV7-2; cdr3_nt: TGTGCCAGCAGCTTAAGGGCAGGGATCACTGAAGCTTTCTTT; cdr3_aa: CASSLRAGITEAFF
clone_size: .; j_call: TRBJ1-3; d_call: TRBD1; v_call: TRBV6-5; cdr3_nt: TGTGCCAGCAGTACCCGGACAGGGACTGGAAACACCATATATTTT; cdr3_aa: CASSTRTGTGNTIYF
clone_size: .; j_call: TRBJ1-5; d_call: TRBD1; v_call: TRBV19; cdr3_nt: TGTGCCAGTAGTATCGGGACAGGGGTGAATCAGCCCCAGCATTTT; cdr3_aa: CASSIGTGVNQPQHF
clone_size: .; j_call: TRBJ2-7; d_call: TRBD2; v_call: TRBV24-1; cdr3_nt: TGTGCCACCAGTCAGGGACTAGCTCCCGAGCAGTACTTC; cdr3_aa: CATSQGLAPEQYF
clone_size: .; j_call: TRBJ2-4; d_call: TRBD2; v_call: TRBV28; cdr3_nt: TGTGCCAGCAGTTTGGCTAGCGGGGTAAACATTCAGTACTTC; cdr3_aa: CASSLASGVNIQYF
clone_size: few; j_call: TRBJ1-5; d_call: .; v_call: TRBV19; cdr3_nt: TGTGCCAGTAGTATATCGGGGGGCGCAGACAATCAGCCCCAGCATTTT; cdr3_aa: CASSISGGADNQPQHF
clone_size: .; j_call: TRBJ1-2; d_call: .; v_call: TRBV15; cdr3_nt: TGTGCCACCAGCAGAGACTATGGCTACACCTTC; cdr3_aa: CATSRDYGYTF
clone_size: .; j_call: TRBJ2-4; d_call: TRBD2; v_call: TRBV4-3; cdr3_nt: TGCGCCAGCAGCCAAGGGGCTAGCGGGAGTCCCAAAGCCAAAAACATTCAGTACTTC; cdr3_aa: CASSQGASGSPKAKNIQYF
clone_size: .; j_call: TRBJ2-3; d_call: .; v_call: TRBV9; cdr3_nt: TGTGCCAGCAGCGCGCGACAGGACACAGATACGCAGTATTTT; cdr3_aa: CASSARQDTDTQYF
clone_size: .; j_call: TRBJ2-7; d_call: .; v_call: TRBV28; cdr3_nt: TGTGCCAGCAGTTCGTGGTACGAGCAGTACTTC; cdr3_aa: CASSSWYEQYF
clone_size: .; j_call: TRBJ2-4; d_call: .; v_call: TRBV15; cdr3_nt: TGTGCCACCAGCGACACCAGAAACATTCAGTACTTC; cdr3_aa: CATSDTRNIQYF
clone_size: .; j_call: TRBJ2-4; d_call: .; v_call: TRBV19; cdr3_nt: TGTGCCAGTAGTGCAACAGGGTCCAAAAACATTCAGTACTTC; cdr3_aa: CASSATGSKNIQYF
clone_size: .; j_call: TRBJ2-3; d_call: TRBD2; v_call: TRBV10-3; cdr3_nt: TGTGCCACCTTAGCGGGAGCGGGACATACGCAGTATTTT; cdr3_aa: CATLAGAGHTQYF
clone_size: .; j_call: TRBJ2-3; d_call: TRBD2; v_call: TRBV24-1; cdr3_nt: TGTGCCACCAGTGTCCTACCGGGGGGTACGCAGTATTTT; cdr3_aa: CATSVLPGGTQYF
clone_size: once; j_call: TRBJ2-1; d_call: TRBD2; v_call: TRBV4-2; cdr3_nt: TGTGCCAGCAGCTCAGTGGGCGGGAGGGCCACTGAGCAGTTCTTC; cdr3_aa: CASSSVGGRATEQFF
clone_size: .; j_call: TRBJ2-3; d_call: .; v_call: TRBV7-6; cdr3_nt: TGTGCCAGCAGCTTAGAACTGCCCAAACCGTCCACAGATACGCAGTATTTT; cdr3_aa: CASSLELPKPSTDTQYF
clone_size: .; j_call: TRBJ2-2; d_call: TRBD1; v_call: TRBV5-8; cdr3_nt: TGTGCCAGCAGCTTGGGACAGGGGTCCGGGGAGCTGTTTTTT; cdr3_aa: CASSLGQGSGELFF
clone_size: .; j_call: TRBJ2-2; d_call: .; v_call: TRBV6-2/TRBV6-3; cdr3_nt: TGTGCCAGCAGTTCCGACTCTGTGGGGCTGTTTTTT; cdr3_aa: CASSSDSVGLFF
clone_size: .; j_call: TRBJ1-6; d_call: .; v_call: TRBV27; cdr3_nt: TGTGCCAGCAGTTTATTTCGGGGGGGCTCACCCCTCCACTTT; cdr3_aa: CASSLFRGGSPLHF
clone_size: .; j_call: TRBJ2-3; d_call: .; v_call: TRBV21-1; cdr3_nt: TGTGCCAGCAGCAAAGGGCCTAACACAGATACGCAGTATTTT; cdr3_aa: CASSKGPNTDTQYF
clone_size: .; j_call: TRBJ1-3; d_call: TRBD1; v_call: TRBV4-2; cdr3_nt: TGTGCCAGCAGCCAAGAGGCTTTGGACAGGAGAAGTTTCTCTGGAAACACCATATATTTT; cdr3_aa: CASSQEALDRRSFSGNTIYF
clone_size: once; j_call: TRBJ1-6; d_call: .; v_call: TRBV28; cdr3_nt: TGTGCCAGTACCCAGGAGGCGCTTTCGGCCCTCCACTTT; cdr3_aa: CASTQEALSALHF
clone_size: .; j_call: TRBJ2-7; d_call: TRBD1; v_call: TRBV19; cdr3_nt: TGTGCCAGTAGTCGGACAGGGAGCAGCTACGAGCAGTACTTC; cdr3_aa: CASSRTGSSYEQYF
clone_size: .; j_call: TRBJ1-2; d_call: .; v_call: TRBV28; cdr3_nt: TGTGCCAGCAGTTTTGGGAAGGCAAACTATGGCTACACCTTC; cdr3_aa: CASSFGKANYGYTF
clone_size: once; j_call: TRBJ2-7; d_call: .; v_call: TRBV5-5; cdr3_nt: TGTGCCAGCAGCCTGGGTCCGCCGCTCGATATTTGGTACTTC; cdr3_aa: CASSLGPPLDIWYF
clone_size: .; j_call: TRBJ2-2; d_call: .; v_call: TRBV28; cdr3_nt: TGTGCCAGCAGCCCGATCCGGGACAACGGGGAGCTGTTTTTT; cdr3_aa: CASSPIRDNGELFF
clone_size: .; j_call: TRBJ2-3; d_call: .; v_call: TRBV7-2; cdr3_nt: TGTGCCAGCAGCTTTGTTCAGAGGACAGATACGCAGTATTTT; cdr3_aa: CASSFVQRTDTQYF
clone_size: once; j_call: TRBJ2-7; d_call: .; v_call: TRBV28; cdr3_nt: TGTGCCAGCAGCCCTAACGGGGGATACGACTCCTACGAGCAGTACTTC; cdr3_aa: CASSPNGGYDSYEQYF
clone_size: .; j_call: TRBJ2-7; d_call: TRBD2; v_call: TRBV11-2; cdr3_nt: TGTGCCAGCAGCTTAGCGGGAGGCCCATACGAGCAGTACTTC; cdr3_aa: CASSLAGGPYEQYF
clone_size: .; j_call: TRBJ2-1; d_call: .; v_call: TRBV5-4; cdr3_nt: TGTGCCAGCAGCCCGGGAATAGATACGAGCTCCTACAATGAGCAGTTCTTC; cdr3_aa: CASSPGIDTSSYNEQFF
clone_size: .; j_call: TRBJ1-5; d_call: TRBD1; v_call: TRBV30; cdr3_nt: TGTGCCTGGAGTGCCCCGGAGGGGGCTAGCAATCAGCCCCAGCATTTT; cdr3_aa: CAWSAPEGASNQPQHF
clone_size: .; j_call: TRBJ1-5; d_call: .; v_call: TRBV7-9; cdr3_nt: TGTGCCAGCAGCTTAGTAGGGGGAAATCAGCCCCAGCATTTT; cdr3_aa: CASSLVGGNQPQHF
clone_size: .; j_call: TRBJ1-5; d_call: .; v_call: TRBV2; cdr3_nt: TGTGCCAGCAGTGACAGGCAGGCGTTCAATCAGCCCCAGCATTTT; cdr3_aa: CASSDRQAFNQPQHF
clone_size: .; j_call: TRBJ1-3; d_call: .; v_call: TRBV5-1; cdr3_nt: TGCGCCAGCAGCTTGGGGGACCGACAGGGAAACACCATATATTTT; cdr3_aa: CASSLGDRQGNTIYF
clone_size: .; j_call: TRBJ1-4; d_call: .; v_call: TRBV19; cdr3_nt: TGTGCCAGTAGCCCGGGTGGGTCGGTACTGTTTTTT; cdr3_aa: CASSPGGSVLFF
clone_size: .; j_call: TRBJ1-2; d_call: .; v_call: TRBV7-3; cdr3_nt: TGTGCCAGCAGCTTAGTGGCAGGCGGATCCTATGGCTACACCTTC; cdr3_aa: CASSLVAGGSYGYTF
clone_size: once; j_call: TRBJ2-1; d_call: TRBD2; v_call: TRBV6-1; cdr3_nt: TGTGCCAGCAGTGAAGCGAAGCCGGGGGGTGAGCAGTTCTTC; cdr3_aa: CASSEAKPGGEQFF
clone_size: .; j_call: TRBJ2-2; d_call: TRBD2; v_call: TRBV7-8; cdr3_nt: TGTGCCAGCAGCTTAGGAAGGACTAGCGGGAGAGGGGAGCTGTTTTTT; cdr3_aa: CASSLGRTSGRGELFF